This T cell receptor beta chain was found in a study of T cells in narcolepsy. Study-wide points: Healthy controls reportedly lacked the autoreactive clonotypes serially found in patients' blood.

Germline V gene sequence: CDR1 SGHNT, CDR2 YYREEE (reference sequence). Between the trimmed V and J ends, which lost 7 bases and 6 bases, there was a span of 11 bases. The CDR3 loop spans 13 amino acids. Sequenced by immunoSEQ multiplex PCR; TCRdb stores in-frame clones only, minus some. Among approximately 28,000 clones listed, approximately 77% were seen once. Concerning this clone itself: Its target is not known.

The chain combines TRBV5-4 with TRBJ1-6; D might be TRBD1 (5 bases). Sequencing was performed on memory (CD45RA-) CD4+ T cells from blood. The TCR was taken from a human donor in good health. The CDR3: CASSDGGNSPLHF. The CDR3 nucleotides read TGTGCCAGCTCAGACGGGGGTAATTCACCCCTCCACTTT.